What follows are 29 T cell receptor beta chains derived from one specimen sequenced in a study of cytomegalovirus exposure and HLA in healthy donors. The PCR had 60 Vbeta and 13 Jbeta primers. Method: immunoSEQ multiplex PCR; TCRdb's copy keeps in-frame clones and lacks some. The profile shows more than 150,000 clones, 79% of them singletons. The material sequenced was PBMCs. All receptors come from a girl between 10 and 17 years old in good health and CMV-seropositive.

In the case of this clone: This specimen includes other DNA sequences encoding the same CDR3. The rearrangement links TRBV2 to TRBJ1-5; 10 bases align to TRBD1. The germline V gene encodes CDR1 SNHLY and CDR2 FYNNEI. CDR3 length: 15 residues. The V gene end was trimmed by 3 bases and the J gene end by 2 bases; junction bases not matched to a gene: 1. In nucleotides, the CDR3 is TGTGCCAGCAGTGATGGACAGGGGGGCAATCAGCCCCAGCATTTT. Encoded protein: CASSDGQGGNQPQHF.

The V and J genes are TRBV19 and TRBJ2-7, with D perhaps matching TRBD1 (6 bases). This CDR3 has 14 residues. V dropped 7 bases and J dropped 2 bases, with 15 bases sitting between them. Germline V CDR1 and CDR2: LNHDA, SQIVND (reference sequence). The CDR3 nucleotides are TGTGCCAGTACCCCAGTGGCAGGGGCCTACGAGCAGTACTTC. It specifies CASTPVAGAYEQYF.

This clone was seen just once. The gene calls are TRBV11-2 and TRBJ2-1, with TRBD1 matching over 12 bases. The J segment lost 8 bases and the V segment lost 4 bases, leaving 6 bases of the junction unmatched. The CDR3 runs 15 residues. Per germline, CDR1 SGHAT and CDR2 FQNNGV. The CDR3 sequence is CASSSRDRGLHEQFF. The CDR3 DNA reads TGTGCCAGCAGCTCCCGGGACAGGGGGCTCCATGAGCAGTTCTTC.

The chain joins TRBV27 to TRBJ2-1, with 10 nucleotides matching TRBD2. V was clipped by 5 bases and J by 4 bases; unmatched bases: 8. The CDR3 covers 16 residues. Germline lookup yields CDR1 MNHEY and CDR2 SMNVEV (reference sequence). In DNA, the CDR3 is TGTGCCAGCAGTAGCATAGCGGGGGGCAGGTACAATGAGCAGTTCTTC. This encodes CASSSIAGGRYNEQFF.

CDR3 DNA: TGCGCCAGTAACGGGGGGAACACCGGGGAGCTGTTTTTT. Protein: CASNGGNTGELFF. The chain has TRBV5-1 and TRBJ2-2; the D gene is possibly TRBD2 (6 bases). The V gene lost 8 bases and the J gene lost 1 base, with 9 bases spanning the gap. The germline CDR1 and CDR2 sequences are SGHRS and YFSETQ. CDR3 length: 13 amino acids.

The chain links TRBV2 to TRBJ1-1, with D unclear. The CDR3 loop spans 12 amino acids. Trimming took off 0 bases at V and 6 bases at J, with 5 bases between the two ends. Germline assignment: CDR1 SNHLY and CDR2 FYNNEI. CDR3 in amino acids: CASSEAGAEAFF. Here the CDR3 DNA reads TGTGCCAGCAGTGAAGCGGGCGCTGAAGCTTTCTTT.

The chain employs TRBV6-1 and TRBJ2-7; D is ambiguous. Germline-derived CDR1 and CDR2 are MNHNS and SASEGT. The CDR3 is 14 residues long. Between the trimmed V and J ends, which lost 7 bases and 0 bases, there was a span of 13 bases. The CDR3 nucleotides are TGTGCCAGCATAGTGGCAGCGAGCTCCTACGAGCAGTACTTC. Translated, it gives CASIVAASSYEQYF.

The rearrangement uses TRBV9 and TRBJ2-3; the match to TRBD2 covers 10 bases. This CDR3 is built from 17 residues. In germline, CDR1 is SGDLS, CDR2 YYNGEE. V shed 3 bases, J shed 3 bases, and the junction held 10 bases outside the gene matches. As DNA, the CDR3 is TGTGCCAGCAGCGCAAGCGGGGGGGCCTTTCGAACAGATACGCAGTATTTT. This sequence encodes CASSASGGAFRTDTQYF.

The rearrangement joins TRBV5-1 to TRBJ1-1; possibly TRBD1 for D (6 bases). The CDR3 has 14 residues. Germline V lookup: CDR1 SGHRS, CDR2 YFSETQ. Trimming stripped 4 bases from V and 4 bases from J, with 14 bases between. CDR3 nucleotide sequence: TGCGCCAGCAGCGGGGGCGGAAAAGGCACTGAAGCTTTCTTT. Translation gives CASSGGGKGTEAFF.

This rearrangement joins TRBV5-1 to TRBJ1-1, with D tentatively TRBD1 (6 bases). CDR3 length: 15 residues. The germline gives CDR1 SGHRS, CDR2 YFSETQ. Trimming pared 4 bases from V and 1 base from J, leaving 14 bases between. CDR3 region: CASSAGGQGNTEAFF. DNA for the CDR3: TGCGCCAGCAGCGCCGGGGGGCAAGGGAACACTGAAGCTTTCTTT.

In this sample, this clone turned up once. V and J are TRBV7-2 and TRBJ2-7; 10 bases line up with TRBD2. V was pared by 1 base and J by 0 bases, with 6 bases of the junction left unmatched. The CDR3 length is 17 residues. The germline gives CDR1 SGHTA, CDR2 FQGNSA. CDR3 bases: TGTGCCAGCAGCTTAGGGCTAGCGGGGGAGAGCTCCTACGAGCAGTACTTC. Its translation is CASSLGLAGESSYEQYF.

This clone occurred a few times. This chain joins TRBV18 and TRBJ1-5, with D possibly matching TRBD1 (6 bases). The V gene lost 5 bases and the J gene lost 3 bases, with 11 bases spanning the gap. CDR3 length: 14 amino acids. Germline CDR1 is KGHSH and CDR2 is LQKENI. This CDR3 is CASSATGSNQPQHF. The CDR3 DNA follows: TGTGCCAGCTCAGCGACAGGATCCAATCAGCCCCAGCATTTT.

The chain links TRBV18 to TRBJ2-7, with D tentatively TRBD1 (6 bases). Germline V CDR1 and CDR2: KGHSH, LQKENI. This CDR3 contains 14 residues. With 8 bases removed from V and 1 base from J, the gap between germline ends came to 15 bases. Here the CDR3 DNA reads TGTGCCAGCCACCCCCCCACAGGGTCCTACGAGCAGTACTTC. It translates to CASHPPTGSYEQYF.

The genes are TRBV6-1 and TRBJ2-3; 7 positions match TRBD2. The germline gives CDR1 MNHNS, CDR2 SASEGT. V shed 7 bases and J 2 bases; nucleotides not matched to a gene: 6. The CDR3 loop spans 14 amino acids. CDR3 bases: TGTGCCAGCACCCCGGGGGGTAACACAGATACGCAGTATTTT. This codes for CASTPGGNTDTQYF.

This rearrangement joins TRBV27 to TRBJ1-1, with 7 bases aligning to TRBD1. Unmatched junction bases numbered 6, after V lost 5 bases and J lost 0 bases. CDR3 length equals 15 residues. Germline CDR1 and CDR2: MNHEY and SMNVEV (reference sequence). In nucleotides, the CDR3 is TGTGCCAGCAGTATTAGACAGGGCCTGAACACTGAAGCTTTCTTT. It is translated as CASSIRQGLNTEAFF.

The chain carries TRBV5-1 and TRBJ2-1; D gene ambiguous. Trimming took 1 base from V and 7 from J, leaving 3 bases between them. The CDR3 runs 11 residues. CDR1 SGHRS and CDR2 YFSETQ come from the germline V gene. CDR3 coding DNA: TGCGCCAGCAGCTTGTCGAATGAGCAGTTCTTC. Protein sequence: CASSLSNEQFF. Together with reference TRBV5-1 and TRBJ2-1, the CDR3 gives the full variable domain: KAGVTQTPRYLIKTRGQQVTLSCSPISGHRSVSWYQQTPGQGLQFLFEYFSETQRNKGNFPGRFSGRQFSNSRSEMNVSTLELGDSALYLCASSLSNEQFFGPGTRLTVL.

The rearrangement links TRBV10-3 to TRBJ1-2; D is perhaps TRBD1 (6 bases). Germline V CDR1 and CDR2: ENHRY, SYGVKD. The CDR3 is 15 residues long. The V gene lost 6 bases and the J gene lost 6 bases, with 20 bases spanning the gap. This chain's CDR3 is CAISLSDGQIHGYTF. The CDR3 nucleotides read TGTGCCATCAGCCTGAGCGACGGACAGATACATGGCTACACCTTC.

This clone was detected a few times. V and J are TRBV7-2 and TRBJ1-5; 7 bases align to TRBD1. Germline V CDR1 and CDR2: SGHTA, FQGNSA. J was trimmed by 2 bases and V by 1 base; bases with no gene match: 5. The length of the CDR3 is 16 residues. CDR3 sequence: CASSLGGTVGNQPQHF. The CDR3 coding sequence is TGTGCCAGCAGCTTAGGAGGGACAGTCGGCAATCAGCCCCAGCATTTT.

V usage is TRBV5-3 and J usage is TRBJ2-2, with 7 bases that match TRBD1. TRBV5-3 is filed as an ORF, its function uncertain. Trimming took 0 bases from V and 3 from J; bases not matched to a gene: 14. This CDR3 has 19 residues. The CDR3 coding sequence is TGTGCCAGAAGCTTGGAGCGGACAGTGGGACAGCGTGACACCGGGGAGCTGTTTTTT. It specifies CARSLERTVGQRDTGELFF.

The chain uses TRBV5-6 and TRBJ1-2; D is uncertain. V was cut by 4 bases and J by 4 bases, with 23 bases left in between. The CDR3 runs to 17 residues. Per germline, CDR1 SGHDT and CDR2 YYEEEE. The CDR3 reads CASSGEGSLPSFYGYTF. The CDR3 DNA sequence: TGTGCCAGCAGCGGCGAAGGGAGTCTCCCCTCGTTCTATGGCTACACCTTC.

This rearrangement joins TRBV29-1 to TRBJ1-1, with 11 bases identical to TRBD1. V lost 5 bases and J lost 10; bases outside the gene matches: 9. Germline CDR1 SQVTM, CDR2 ANQGSEA. The CDR3 has 13 residues. As DNA, the CDR3 is TGCAGCGTTTTGGACAGGGGGCTGAGGACAGCTTTCTTT. It yields the protein CSVLDRGLRTAFF.

V usage is TRBV6-6 and J usage is TRBJ2-5; D might be TRBD2 (6 bases). CDR1 is MNHNY, CDR2 SVGAGI, per germline (reference sequence). CDR3 size: 13 residues. V lost 5 bases and J 2 bases, leaving 9 bases between the germline ends. CDR3 in amino acids: CASSTGTQETQYF. Written as DNA, the CDR3 is TGTGCCAGCAGTACCGGGACTCAAGAGACCCAGTACTTC.

This clone was detected a few times. V gene TRBV6-1 combines with J gene TRBJ1-3; D is unclear. CDR3 size: 15 residues. Germline loops: CDR1 MNHNS, CDR2 SASEGT. Trimming stripped 4 bases from V and 0 bases from J, with 10 bases between. The chain's CDR3 is CASSAQEGSGNTIYF. DNA for the CDR3: TGTGCCAGCAGTGCCCAGGAGGGCTCTGGAAACACCATATATTTT.

The V gene is TRBV4-3, the J gene TRBJ2-7, with a possible D match to TRBD2 (6 bases). Germline assignment: CDR1 LGHNA and CDR2 YSLEER. The germline V and J ends were trimmed by 1 base and 6 bases, with 16 bases remaining between them. The CDR3 extends over 15 amino acids. Here the CDR3 reads CASSQGAGRSVEQYF. CDR3 nucleotides: TGCGCCAGCAGCCAAGGTGCGGGGCGATCGGTCGAGCAGTACTTC.

This chain links TRBV11-2 with TRBJ1-1; TRBD1 is a possible D gene (5 bases). Trimming left V 3 bases short and J 4 bases short, with 9 bases between. Germline-derived CDR1 and CDR2 are SGHAT and FQNNGV. CDR3 length: 13 amino acids. CDR3 amino acids: CASSLTDSTEAFF. CDR3 bases: TGTGCCAGCAGCTTGACAGATTCCACTGAAGCTTTCTTT.

V is TRBV19 and J is TRBJ2-5; 7 positions agree with TRBD2. The germline CDR1 and CDR2 sequences are LNHDA and SQIVND (reference sequence). The CDR3 runs to 16 residues. The trim removed 6 bases at V and 4 bases at J, leaving 14 bases unmatched. The CDR3 DNA reads as TGTGCCAGTAGCAAAGCCCAGCGGGGTATGGGAGAGACCCAGTACTTC. It is translated as CASSKAQRGMGETQYF. The complete variable domain, with remaining parts taken from reference TRBV19 and TRBJ2-5, reads DGGITQSPKYLFRKEGQNVTLSCEQNLNHDAMYWYRQDPGQGLRLIYYSQIVNDFQKGDIAEGYSVSREKKESFPLTVTSAQKNPTAFYLCASSKAQRGMGETQYFGPGTRLLVL.

The gene calls are TRBV6-5 and TRBJ2-7, with D perhaps TRBD2 (5 bases). The CDR3 length is 14 residues. Trimming removed 0 bases at V and 7 bases at J, with 13 bases between. Germline V gene lookup returns CDR1 MNHEY and CDR2 SVGAGI. The CDR3 sequence is CASSYSTEGMEQYF. The CDR3, as DNA: TGTGCCAGCAGTTACTCGACCGAGGGTATGGAGCAGTACTTC.

This chain connects TRBV6-1 to TRBJ1-1; the D is unclear. Trimming left V 5 bases short and J 5 bases short, with 15 bases between. This CDR3 is built from 14 residues. Germline values: CDR1 MNHNS, CDR2 SASEGT. The CDR3, as DNA: TGTGCCAGCAGTAAGACCCACCAGACAACTGAAGCTTTCTTT. It is translated as CASSKTHQTTEAFF.

The chain carries TRBV5-5 and TRBJ2-7; no reliable D call. The CDR3 is 13 residues long. V lost 9 bases and J lost 3, with 16 bases in between. Germline CDR1 SGHKS, CDR2 YYEKEE (reference sequence). This chain's CDR3 is CATGFGWSYEQYF. The CDR3 DNA sequence: TGTGCCACCGGTTTTGGGTGGAGCTACGAGCAGTACTTC.